The 4 T cell receptor beta chains below were found in one sample sequenced in a study of Tregs in tolerant kidney transplant recipients. Clones were sequenced by immunoSEQ multiplex PCR, and TCRdb holds only the in-frame ones, with some missing. The sample lists more than 90,000 clones; over 85% were seen once. Related graft donors supplied nonmyeloablative bone marrow transplants, and mixed chimerism was transient. The sequencing here drew on CD4+ T cells from blood (PBMCs), taken 12 months after the transplant. Source of these receptors: a human patient who received a combined kidney and bone marrow transplant. The graft donor may account for some of the T cells.

The chain uses TRBV7-2 and TRBJ2-7; 7 nucleotides agree with TRBD2. The V gene's germline CDR1 is SGHTA and CDR2 FQGNSA. V lost 1 base to trimming and J lost 9 bases; unmatched junction nucleotides: 12. The CDR3 has 15 amino acids. In DNA form, the CDR3 reads TGTGCCAGCAGCTTAGGGGGGACGGAGGGCGGGGGGCAGTACTTC. Translated, it gives CASSLGGTEGGGQYF. The full variable domain, rest sourced from reference TRBV7-2 and TRBJ2-7, is GAGVSQSPSNKVTEKGKDVELRCDPISGHTALYWYRQSLGQGLEFLIYFQGNSAPDKSGLPSDRFSAERTGGSVSTLTIQRTQQEDSAVYLCASSLGGTEGGGQYFGPGTRLTVT.

This rearrangement joins TRBV30 to TRBJ2-5; 8 nucleotides line up with TRBD2. The CDR3 consists of 12 residues. From germline, CDR1 is GTSNPN and CDR2 SVGIG (reference sequence). V lost 2 bases and J lost 5; bases outside the gene matches: 1. CDR3 region: CAWSPGGETQYF. The CDR3 nucleotides are TGTGCCTGGAGTCCGGGAGGGGAGACCCAGTACTTC.

In its sample, this clone was seen once. V usage is TRBV7-9 and J usage is TRBJ1-1; no clear D gene. The CDR3 consists of 15 residues. Germline lookup yields CDR1 SEHNR and CDR2 FQNEAQ (reference sequence). The germline V and J ends were trimmed by 1 base and 0 bases, with 9 bases remaining between them. CDR3 DNA sequence: TGTGCCAGCAGCTTAGTTCCAGTATTGAACACTGAAGCTTTCTTT. It encodes CASSLVPVLNTEAFF.

V is TRBV7-2 and J is TRBJ2-1; 7 nucleotides agree with TRBD2. Losses at the gene ends were 2 bases for V and 0 bases for J; bases not matched to a gene: 4. Germline V lookup: CDR1 SGHTA, CDR2 FQGNSA. The CDR3 length is 16 residues. CDR3 DNA sequence: TGTGCCAGCAGCTTATTTGCGGGAGCCTCCTACAATGAGCAGTTCTTC. Its translation is CASSLFAGASYNEQFF.